A single sample gave rise to the 29 T cell receptor beta chains below, sequenced in a study of blood T cell repertoires in COVID-19. The protocol was immunoSEQ multiplex PCR, while the TCRdb copy is restricted to in-frame clones and leaves out a portion. In the table there are tens of thousands of clones, over 80% of which are singletons. The sequenced material came from peripheral blood. Receptor source: a man between 65 and 85 years old with acute or convalescent COVID-19.

The rearrangement uses TRBV3-1 (or the pseudogene TRBV3-2) and TRBJ1-1; D possibly corresponds to TRBD1 (5 bases). The CDR3 is 14 residues long. Germline V lookup: CDR1 LGHDT, CDR2 YNNKEL (reference sequence). Trimming left V 5 bases short and J 3 bases short, with 13 bases between. CDR3 sequence (DNA): TGTGCCAGCAGCTTTGGGACTTACGACACTGAAGCTTTCTTT. It is translated as CASSFGTYDTEAFF.

The CDR3 is CASSTGGYNEQFF. CDR3 in DNA: TGTGCCAGCAGCACCGGGGGCTACAATGAGCAGTTCTTC. V gene TRBV7-9 combines with J gene TRBJ2-1, with D possibly matching TRBD2 (6 bases). This CDR3 is 13 amino acids long. The germline gives CDR1 SEHNR, CDR2 FQNEAQ (reference sequence). V was shortened by 5 bases and J by 3 bases, with 8 bases between the two germline ends.

J is TRBJ2-3 and V is TRBV11-2; 12 nucleotides line up with TRBD2. Germline CDR1 is SGHAT and CDR2 is FQNNGV. With V trimmed by 3 bases and J by 4 bases, 2 bases remained unmatched. The CDR3 runs 15 residues. The CDR3 bases are TGTGCCAGCAGCTTTCTAGCGGGGGGGGCAGATACGCAGTATTTT. Its protein product is CASSFLAGGADTQYF. Together with reference TRBV11-2 and TRBJ2-3, the CDR3 gives the full variable domain: EAGVAQSPRYKIIEKRQSVAFWCNPISGHATLYWYQQILGQGPKLLIQFQNNGVVDDSQLPKDRFSAERLKGVDSTLKIQPAKLEDSAVYLCASSFLAGGADTQYFGPGTRLTVL.

This sequence joins TRBV19 and TRBJ1-1; 9 bases map to TRBD1. Germline V gene data show CDR1 as LNHDA and CDR2 as SQIVND (reference sequence). V lost 4 bases and J lost 4; bases outside the gene matches: 7. The length of the CDR3 is 15 residues. In DNA, the CDR3 is TGTGCCAGTAGTAAACACCGGGACAGGGCCACTGAAGCTTTCTTT. It yields the protein CASSKHRDRATEAFF.

V and J are TRBV19 and TRBJ1-5, with D tentatively TRBD1 (6 bases). CDR3 length: 13 residues. Deletions cut 7 bases from V and 15 bases from J, with 22 bases between. Germline CDR1 LNHDA, CDR2 SQIVND (reference sequence). DNA for the CDR3: TGTGCCAGTAATCTCCTAAACTCGGGACACCGGCATTTT. It translates to CASNLLNSGHRHF.

The J gene is TRBJ1-5, the V gene TRBV4-1, with D uncertain. The CDR3 is made up of 19 amino acids. The germline V gene has CDR1 MGHRA and CDR2 YSYEKL. V gave up 3 bases and J gave up 0 bases, with 21 bases separating them. The CDR3 DNA reads TGCGCCAGCAGCCACAGGATATATATATATATATATAGCAATCAGCCCCAGCATTTT. Translated: CASSHRIYIYIYSNQPQHF.

The chain recombines TRBV3-1 (or the pseudogene TRBV3-2) with TRBJ1-6, with a tentative D call TRBD1 (6 bases). V dropped 0 bases and J dropped 10 bases, with 13 bases sitting between them. CDR1 and CDR2 (germline): LGHDT, YNNKEL (reference sequence). The CDR3 length is 15 residues. The CDR3 DNA is TGTGCCAGCAGCCAAGATCTAGGCAGGGGCTCACCCCTCCACTTT. Protein product: CASSQDLGRGSPLHF.

The J gene is TRBJ2-7, the V gene TRBV19, with a weak D call TRBD2 (6 bases). V lost 5 bases and J lost 9, with 14 bases in between. CDR3 length equals 12 residues. The V gene's germline CDR1 is LNHDA and CDR2 SQIVND (reference sequence). CDR3 bases: TGTGCCAGTAGTTCCCCGGACGGGAGGCAGTACTTC. As protein: CASSSPDGRQYF.

The gene calls are TRBV6-5 and TRBJ1-4; 10 positions agree with TRBD1. Trimming at V came to 6 bases and at J to 7 bases, leaving 8 bases not matched to a gene. CDR3 length equals 15 residues. CDR1 is MNHEY, CDR2 SVGAGI, per germline. This CDR3 is CASRGAGTGAEKLFF. For the CDR3, the DNA is TGTGCCAGCAGAGGAGCCGGGACAGGGGCTGAAAAACTGTTTTTT.

J is TRBJ2-5 and V is TRBV5-5; 9 bases fit TRBD1. There are 15 residues in the CDR3. V gave up 0 bases and J gave up 5 bases; unmatched junction bases: 5. The germline gives CDR1 SGHKS, CDR2 YYEKEE (reference sequence). As DNA, the CDR3 is TGTGCCAGCAGCTTGGGAGACAGGGGGGGGGAGACCCAGTACTTC. Translated, it gives CASSLGDRGGETQYF.

This clone was seen only once. This chain joins TRBV5-1 and TRBJ2-3, with 8 bases lining up with TRBD2. The CDR3 contains 15 residues. V was pared by 7 bases and J by 6 bases, with 13 bases of the junction left unmatched. CDR1 SGHRS and CDR2 YFSETQ come from the germline V gene. This CDR3 is CASSPFRGGSDTQYF. As DNA, the CDR3 is TGCGCCAGCTCCCCATTTCGCGGGGGGTCGGATACGCAGTATTTT.

There are a few counts of this clone. The chain has TRBV19 and TRBJ1-5, with TRBD1 matching over 7 bases. Losses at the gene ends were 3 bases for V and 6 bases for J; bases not matched to a gene: 8. The germline V gene encodes CDR1 LNHDA and CDR2 SQIVND (reference sequence). The CDR3 extends over 15 amino acids. This CDR3 is CASSIKGAVGQPQHF. The CDR3, as DNA: TGTGCCAGTAGTATCAAGGGGGCGGTGGGTCAGCCCCAGCATTTT.

The genes are TRBV5-1 and TRBJ1-1, with D tentatively TRBD1 (5 bases). Trimming left V 4 bases short and J 2 bases short, with 15 bases between. This CDR3 is 15 amino acids long. The V gene's germline CDR1 is SGHRS and CDR2 YFSETQ. Here the CDR3 DNA reads TGCGCCAGCAGCCGACAAGGGGTGGGTAACACTGAAGCTTTCTTT. This sequence encodes CASSRQGVGNTEAFF.

The count of this clone is one. This chain links TRBV6-4 with TRBJ1-2, with 12 nucleotides matching TRBD1. Trimming removed 3 bases from V and 7 bases from J; junction bases left unmatched: 3. Per the germline V gene, CDR1 is MRHNA and CDR2 is SNTAGT. CDR3 length: 14 residues. The CDR3 sequence: CASSEGQGARGYTF. The CDR3 DNA reads as TGTGCCAGCAGTGAGGGACAGGGGGCGCGTGGCTACACCTTC.

The chain couples TRBV13 to TRBJ2-2; 9 positions agree with TRBD1. V gave up 5 bases and J gave up 6 bases; unmatched junction bases: 10. The CDR3 covers 16 residues. The germline V gene encodes CDR1 PRHDT and CDR2 FYEKMQ (reference sequence). The CDR3 here is CASSTSWTGAAGELFF. CDR3 bases: TGTGCCAGCAGCACCTCATGGACAGGGGCGGCCGGGGAGCTGTTTTTT.

This chain links TRBV12-3 or TRBV12-4 with TRBJ2-7; 8 bases match TRBD1. The V gene end was trimmed by 7 bases and the J gene end by 4 bases; junction bases not matched to a gene: 3. The CDR3 covers 12 residues. The CDR3 loop is CASTRTGYEQYF. The CDR3 DNA reads as TGTGCCAGCACCAGGACAGGGTACGAGCAGTACTTC.

This clone was observed once. The gene calls are TRBV28 and TRBJ1-2, with a possible D match to TRBD1 (6 bases). CDR3 size: 12 residues. In germline, CDR1 is MDHEN, CDR2 SYDVKM. V shed 6 bases and J shed 7 bases, with 12 bases lying between them. The CDR3 DNA is TGTGCCAGCAGACCCCAGGGGCTTGGCTACACCTTC. It is translated as CASRPQGLGYTF.

V gene TRBV5-4 combines with J gene TRBJ2-1, with 9 bases identical to TRBD2. CDR3 size: 16 residues. The V segment lost 0 bases and the J segment 5 bases; nucleotides outside the gene matches: 6. Germline loops: CDR1 SGHNT, CDR2 YYREEE (reference sequence). The CDR3 here is CASSLAAGGRNNEQFF. The CDR3, as DNA: TGTGCCAGCAGCTTGGCGGCGGGGGGGCGGAACAATGAGCAGTTCTTC.

The V gene is TRBV7-9, the J gene TRBJ1-1; D is possibly TRBD1 (5 bases). The CDR3 is made up of 13 amino acids. CDR1 SEHNR and CDR2 FQNEAQ come from the germline V gene (reference sequence). V lost 5 bases and J lost 1, with 8 bases in between. In DNA, the CDR3 is TGTGCCAGCAGCCCAGGGTGGAACACTGAAGCTTTCTTT. This gives the protein CASSPGWNTEAFF.

The chain is built from TRBV5-1 and TRBJ2-1, with TRBD1 matching over 7 bases. Germline CDR1 reads SGHRS; CDR2 reads YFSETQ. CDR3 length equals 15 residues. The ends lost 4 bases at V and 0 bases at J; junction bases unmatched: 4. The CDR3 DNA reads as TGCGCCAGCAGCAGGGGACAGACCTCCTACAATGAGCAGTTCTTC. Translating it yields CASSRGQTSYNEQFF.

V usage is TRBV19 and J usage is TRBJ2-1; possibly TRBD1 for D (6 bases). V lost 4 bases and J lost 1, with 20 bases in between. The germline V gene encodes CDR1 LNHDA and CDR2 SQIVND (reference sequence). The CDR3 contains 18 residues. The CDR3 spells CASSKSGQGFWSYNEQFF. The CDR3 nucleotides are TGTGCCAGTAGTAAGTCGGGACAAGGTTTTTGGTCCTACAATGAGCAGTTCTTC.

V and J are TRBV6-5 and TRBJ2-1; 8 bases agree with TRBD1. Germline trimming cut 7 bases from V and 4 bases from J; bases unmatched to any gene: 6. Germline V gene lookup returns CDR1 MNHEY and CDR2 SVGAGI. This CDR3 region has 14 residues. The CDR3 protein is CASTADRGYNEQFF. For the CDR3, the DNA is TGTGCCAGCACCGCCGACAGGGGATACAATGAGCAGTTCTTC.

This clone has only a few counts. The V call is TRBV7-2, the J call TRBJ1-3; a weak D match, TRBD1 (6 bases). Looked up from germline, CDR1 is SGHTA and CDR2 is FQGNSA. The V and J ends lost 1 base and 3 bases respectively, with 13 bases between them. This CDR3 region has 16 residues. Here the CDR3 DNA reads TGTGCCAGCAGCTTAGGCGCAGGGGTGGGTGGAAACACCATATATTTT. This translates into CASSLGAGVGGNTIYF.

The rearrangement links TRBV3-1 (or the pseudogene TRBV3-2) to TRBJ2-2; D may be TRBD1 (5 bases). The CDR3 totals 14 residues. CDR1 and CDR2 (germline): LGHDT, YNNKEL (reference sequence). Trimming took off 4 bases at V and 7 bases at J, with 13 bases between the two ends. The CDR3 reads CASSLGAFGGELFF. The DNA for the CDR3 is TGTGCCAGCAGCCTTGGGGCCTTCGGCGGGGAGCTGTTTTTT.

The chain recombines TRBV5-6 with TRBJ2-5; the match to TRBD2 covers 13 bases. V lost 2 bases and J lost 4; bases outside the gene matches: 2. Germline lookup yields CDR1 SGHDT and CDR2 YYEEEE. The CDR3 runs 15 residues. The CDR3 sequence is CASSLLAGGRETQYF. CDR3 coding DNA: TGTGCCAGCAGCTTACTAGCGGGGGGGCGAGAGACCCAGTACTTC.

J is TRBJ2-5 and V is TRBV21-1; the DNA was not compared with TRBD1, the D call given in the table. TRBV21-1 is flagged as a pseudogene. CDR3 size: 13 residues. CDR3 region: CASAQDRQETQYF. In DNA, the CDR3 is TGTGCCAGCGCCCAAGACAGGCAAGAGACCCAGTACTTC.

V and J are TRBV6-5 and TRBJ1-1, with D tentatively TRBD1 (5 bases). The CDR3 is 14 amino acids. Germline V gene sequence: CDR1 MNHEY, CDR2 SVGAGI. Trimming removed 4 bases from V and 4 bases from J, with 13 bases in between. The CDR3 region has the DNA TGTGCCAGCAGTTTCCGACAGCCGGGCACTGAAGCTTTCTTT. Protein product: CASSFRQPGTEAFF.

This clone was counted only a few times. The chain has TRBV29-1 and TRBJ2-7, with 11 bases that match TRBD2. The CDR3 totals 14 residues. V lost 4 bases and J lost 3; bases outside the gene matches: 5. Germline CDR1 SQVTM, CDR2 ANQGSEA. The CDR3 spells CSVGGTSGFYEQYF. The CDR3, as DNA: TGCAGCGTTGGGGGGACTAGCGGTTTCTACGAGCAGTACTTC.

The chain joins TRBV29-1 to TRBJ2-3; 9 bases align to TRBD2. There are 16 residues in the CDR3. The V gene end was trimmed by 4 bases and the J gene end by 0 bases; junction bases not matched to a gene: 8. Germline V gene sequence: CDR1 SQVTM, CDR2 ANQGSEA. This chain's CDR3 is CSVGAGGPDSTDTQYF. CDR3 in DNA: TGCAGCGTTGGAGCGGGGGGTCCCGATAGCACAGATACGCAGTATTTT.